These 5 T cell receptor beta chains were sequenced from one sample in a study of blood T cell repertoires in COVID-19. Some clones are missing from TCRdb's copy, which holds only in-frame ones; the method was immunoSEQ multiplex PCR. The sample consists of about 190,000 clones, about 81% of them appearing once. Sequencing used peripheral blood. Source of these receptors: a man aged 25 to 45 with active or convalescent COVID-19.

The genes are TRBV7-8 and TRBJ2-5, with D perhaps matching TRBD1 (7 bases). CDR3 size: 14 residues. The V gene lost 6 bases and the J gene lost 6 bases, with 17 bases spanning the gap. CDR1 and CDR2 (germline): SGHVS, FQNEAQ. CDR3 nucleotide sequence: TGTGCCAGCAGAGCCACAGGGGAGGTGAAGACCCAGTACTTC. Protein product: CASRATGEVKTQYF.

The V call is TRBV3-1 (or the pseudogene TRBV3-2), the J call TRBJ2-5; 7 bases agree with TRBD2. Per germline, CDR1 LGHDT and CDR2 YNNKEL (reference sequence). V lost 0 bases to trimming and J lost 3 bases; unmatched junction nucleotides: 10. This CDR3 has 17 residues. In nucleotides, the CDR3 is TGTGCCAGCAGCCAAGATGCGTTTGCTAGCGGTAAAGAGACCCAGTACTTC. Amino acids: CASSQDAFASGKETQYF.

This clone was recorded only once. The chain has TRBV24-1 and TRBJ1-5; 7 positions agree with TRBD1. The CDR3 totals 12 residues. Per germline, CDR1 KGHDR and CDR2 SFDVKD. Trimming removed 11 bases from V and 4 bases from J; junction bases left unmatched: 4. In nucleotides, the CDR3 is TGTGCCATACAGGGGACTAATCAGCCCCAGCATTTT. Its protein is CAIQGTNQPQHF.

This chain links TRBV3-1 (or the pseudogene TRBV3-2) with TRBJ2-2; maybe TRBD1 (5 bases). Germline lookup yields CDR1 LGHDT and CDR2 YNNKEL (reference sequence). The V and J ends lost 4 bases and 0 bases respectively, with 21 bases between them. The CDR3 runs 19 residues. The CDR3 coding sequence is TGTGCCAGCAGCCTGGTTGGGCAGGGATACCCCGCGAACACCGGGGAGCTGTTTTTT. Residues: CASSLVGQGYPANTGELFF.

V usage is TRBV12-5 and J usage is TRBJ2-7; 7 nucleotides match TRBD1. Germline loops: CDR1 LGHNT, CDR2 FRNRAP. The V segment lost 6 bases and the J segment 2 bases; nucleotides outside the gene matches: 10. The CDR3 is made up of 15 amino acids. CDR3 nucleotides: TGTGCTAGTGGCCCCGGGACAGCGGCCGCCTACGAGCAGTACTTC. Encoded protein: CASGPGTAAAYEQYF. Looking up the rest from reference TRBV12-5 and TRBJ2-7 gives the full variable domain: DARVTQTPRHKVTEMGQEVTMRCQPILGHNTVFWYRQTMMQGLELLAYFRNRAPLDDSGMPKDRFSAEMPDATLATLKIQPSEPRDSAVYFCASGPGTAAAYEQYFGPGTRLTVT.